This is a list of T cell receptor beta chains from one sample in a study of molecular identifiers for immune sequencing clone quantification. TCRdb re-called the PCR reads with MiXCR, one entry per CDR3 protein. The sample includes tens of thousands of distinct CDR3 sequences, roughly 21% of them seen just once. Sequenced input: naive CD8+ T cells from blood, with Jurkat cell RNA spiked in. Receptors originate from a human donor in good health. Some libraries in this study had Jurkat cell RNA spiked in. CDR3s include the opening cysteine and the closing phenylalanine or tryptophan. Size is stated for part of the rows, as once, few or many counts, or as a class when the clone is expanded.

V	size	J	CDR3
TRBV12-3/TRBV12-4	few	TRBJ2-1	CASSPPGHNEQFF
TRBV13	many	TRBJ2-5	CASSLERGLKETQYF
TRBV4-3	many	TRBJ2-1	CASSERSSSYNEQFF
TRBV27	few	TRBJ2-1	CASSQAGLQFF
TRBV5-1	NA	TRBJ2-2	CASGLDRGSPDTGELFF
TRBV12-3/TRBV12-4	few	TRBJ2-1	CASSLERSNEQFF
TRBV13	NA	TRBJ2-1	CASSLVRGREQFF
TRBV6-2/TRBV6-3	many	TRBJ2-7	CASNTRRVSYEQYF
TRBV5-1	many	TRBJ1-5	CASSTHRDEFPLSNQPQHF
TRBV19	NA	TRBJ2-3	CASRAGAADTQYF
TRBV5-3	NA	TRBJ1-2	CASRLGWNRDNYGYTF
TRBV19	NA	TRBJ2-7	CASSQGNGEQYF
TRBV28	NA	TRBJ2-1	CASSSWTSGRAGSYNEQFF
TRBV19	few	TRBJ2-2	CASSITTGLFTGELFF
TRBV4-3	many	TRBJ2-5	CASSQDRDRQETQYF